These 19 T cell receptor beta chains originate from one sample sequenced in a study of beta chain features in type 1 diabetes. Expressed TCRB transcripts were sequenced, since all the RNA that had been isolated was reverse transcribed. Measured with immunoSEQ multiplex PCR; TCRdb has only the in-frame clones, and not every one. The sample includes approximately 330,000 clones, 9.5% to 11% of them seen just once. The sequencing sample was made of naive CD4+ T cells from blood. All receptors come from a woman aged 25 to 39 in good health.

The chain is built from TRBV4-3 and TRBJ1-1, with D possibly matching TRBD1 (6 bases). The ends were cut back, 5 bases at V and 2 bases at J, with 9 bases in the middle. CDR1 and CDR2 from the germline V gene are LGHNA and YSLEER. The CDR3 is 13 amino acids. The DNA of the CDR3 is TGCGCCAGCAGCGTGACAGGAAACACTGAAGCTTTCTTT. Its protein product is CASSVTGNTEAFF.

This clone appeared a few times. The chain has TRBV5-1 and TRBJ2-1, with TRBD2 matching over 8 bases. V lost 4 bases and J lost 3; bases outside the gene matches: 9. The CDR3 length is 16 residues. Germline CDR1 is SGHRS and CDR2 is YFSETQ. CDR3: CASSQESGSLYNEQFF. The CDR3 nucleotides are TGCGCCAGCAGCCAGGAGAGCGGGAGCCTCTACAATGAGCAGTTCTTC. Using reference TRBV5-1 and TRBJ2-1 for the parts outside the CDR3, the full variable domain is KAGVTQTPRYLIKTRGQQVTLSCSPISGHRSVSWYQQTPGQGLQFLFEYFSETQRNKGNFPGRFSGRQFSNSRSEMNVSTLELGDSALYLCASSQESGSLYNEQFFGPGTRLTVL.

This sequence joins TRBV27 and TRBJ2-3; possibly TRBD2 for D (6 bases). This CDR3 is built from 15 residues. V was pared by 7 bases and J by 0 bases, with 14 bases between. Germline values: CDR1 MNHEY, CDR2 SMNVEV (reference sequence). CDR3 amino acids: CASTPGGSSTDTQYF. The DNA for the CDR3 is TGTGCCAGCACCCCCGGGGGTTCGAGCACAGATACGCAGTATTTT.

The chain carries TRBV11-2 and TRBJ2-5; TRBD2 is a possible D gene (5 bases). V lost 5 bases and J lost 5, with 15 bases in between. The CDR3 covers 14 residues. Germline values: CDR1 SGHAT, CDR2 FQNNGV. This chain's CDR3 is CASSRGRERETQYF. DNA for the CDR3: TGTGCCAGCAGCCGAGGAAGGGAGCGGGAGACCCAGTACTTC.

V gene TRBV7-2 combines with J gene TRBJ1-5; 8 nucleotides line up with TRBD1. Germline CDR1 SGHTA, CDR2 FQGNSA. V gave up 3 bases and J gave up 11 bases; unmatched junction bases: 3. This CDR3 region has 12 residues. CDR3 sequence: CASSLTQGAQHF. The CDR3 DNA follows: TGTGCCAGCAGCTTGACACAGGGGGCCCAGCATTTT. Complete variable domain (other parts from reference TRBV7-2 and TRBJ1-5): GAGVSQSPSNKVTEKGKDVELRCDPISGHTALYWYRQSLGQGLEFLIYFQGNSAPDKSGLPSDRFSAERTGGSVSTLTIQRTQQEDSAVYLCASSLTQGAQHFGDGTRLSIL.

This rearrangement joins TRBV27 to TRBJ2-7; maybe TRBD1 (6 bases). Per the germline V gene, CDR1 is MNHEY and CDR2 is SMNVEV (reference sequence). Trimming took 3 bases from V and 2 from J, leaving 11 bases between them. This CDR3 comprises 14 residues. CDR3 in amino acids: CASSFSDRTYEQYF. In DNA, the CDR3 is TGTGCCAGCAGTTTTTCGGACAGAACCTACGAGCAGTACTTC.

The CDR3 nucleotides are TGTGCCAGCAGCTTACTGCTAGCGGGGGGAGTGCAGTTCTTC. Its protein is CASSLLLAGGVQFF. The V gene is TRBV7-3, the J gene TRBJ2-1, with 11 bases that match TRBD2. This CDR3 comprises 14 residues. The V and J ends lost 2 bases and 12 bases, in that order; junction bases with no gene match: 6. Germline V gene data show CDR1 as SGHTA and CDR2 as FQGTGA.

Only a few counts were recorded for this clone. The rearrangement links TRBV5-1 to TRBJ2-1; 11 bases are shared with TRBD2. The CDR3 has 17 amino acids. V trimming: 4 bases; J trimming: 3 bases; junction bases outside the gene matches: 9. Germline V CDR1 and CDR2: SGHRS, YFSETQ. The CDR3 DNA reads as TGCGCCAGCAGCGCCTACGCCCTAGCGGGAGGCTACAATGAGCAGTTCTTC. Translation gives CASSAYALAGGYNEQFF. Drawing the rest from reference TRBV5-1 and TRBJ2-1, the complete variable domain is KAGVTQTPRYLIKTRGQQVTLSCSPISGHRSVSWYQQTPGQGLQFLFEYFSETQRNKGNFPGRFSGRQFSNSRSEMNVSTLELGDSALYLCASSAYALAGGYNEQFFGPGTRLTVL.

This chain uses TRBV25-1 with TRBJ2-5, with TRBD2 matching 7 bases. Trimming cost V 3 bases and J 5 bases; bases outside gene matches: 12. This CDR3 contains 16 residues. Looked up from germline, CDR1 is MGHDK and CDR2 is SYGVNS. The CDR3 region has the DNA TGTGCCAGCAGTGACCCCGCGTGGGACGGGAGGGAGACCCAGTACTTC. It yields the protein CASSDPAWDGRETQYF.

The V and J genes are TRBV4-1 and TRBJ1-4, with D unclear. The V gene lost 0 bases and the J gene lost 0 bases, with 8 bases spanning the gap. From germline, CDR1 is MGHRA and CDR2 YSYEKL. The CDR3 loop spans 16 amino acids. The CDR3 DNA follows: TGCGCCAGCAGCCAAGAACAACTAACAACTAATGAAAAACTGTTTTTT. Translation: CASSQEQLTTNEKLFF.

There are a few counts of this clone. This rearrangement joins TRBV2 to TRBJ1-3; unclear D gene. The CDR3 extends over 14 amino acids. V was shortened by 2 bases and J by 5 bases, with 10 bases between the two germline ends. CDR1 and CDR2 (germline): SNHLY, FYNNEI. The CDR3 DNA sequence: TGTGCCAGCAGTGAATCAGAGGGCCGAAACACCATATATTTT. This encodes CASSESEGRNTIYF.

This clone was recorded a few times. The chain uses TRBV7-2 and TRBJ1-2; unclear D gene. From germline, CDR1 is SGHTA and CDR2 FQGNSA. Trimming took 1 base from V and 0 from J, leaving 6 bases between them. CDR3 length: 14 amino acids. CDR3 nucleotide sequence: TGTGCCAGCAGCTTAGTCGGGGCTAACTATGGCTACACCTTC. Amino acid sequence: CASSLVGANYGYTF.

This clone was counted between two and nine times. The chain combines TRBV4-2 with TRBJ2-5; 9 positions agree with TRBD2. The ends lost 6 bases at V and 3 bases at J; junction bases unmatched: 8. CDR3 length: 15 amino acids. The V gene's germline CDR1 is LGHNA and CDR2 YNFKEQ. This chain's CDR3 is CASSPREGVEETQYF. CDR3 DNA: TGTGCCAGCAGTCCGCGGGAGGGGGTCGAAGAGACCCAGTACTTC.

The chain couples TRBV7-9 to TRBJ2-6, with D possibly matching TRBD1 (6 bases). Germline V gives CDR1 SEHNR, CDR2 FQNEAQ (reference sequence). Trimming took 4 bases from V and 0 from J, leaving 10 bases between them. The CDR3 has 16 amino acids. The chain's CDR3 is CASSYRDTSGANVLTF. The CDR3 DNA reads as TGTGCCAGCAGCTACCGGGACACCTCTGGGGCCAACGTCCTGACTTTC. Using reference TRBV7-9 and TRBJ2-6 for the parts outside the CDR3, the full variable domain is DTGVSQNPRHKITKRGQNVTFRCDPISEHNRLYWYRQTLGQGPEFLTYFQNEAQLEKSRLLSDRFSAERPKGSFSTLEIQRTEQGDSAMYLCASSYRDTSGANVLTFGAGSRLTVL.

The V and J genes are TRBV27 and TRBJ2-4; 12 positions match TRBD2. CDR1 MNHEY and CDR2 SMNVEV come from the germline V gene (reference sequence). V lost 6 bases and J lost 6; bases outside the gene matches: 6. This CDR3 comprises 15 residues. CDR3 region: CASRPGLAGPNIQYF. The CDR3 bases are TGTGCCAGCAGGCCTGGACTAGCGGGGCCAAACATTCAGTACTTC.

This clone was observed a handful of times. The V call is TRBV7-6, the J call TRBJ1-1; unclear D gene. Germline-derived CDR1 and CDR2 are SGHVS and FNYEAQ. V lost 1 base and J 2 bases, leaving 11 bases between the germline ends. This CDR3 contains 15 residues. The CDR3 is CASSLESGVNTEAFF. For the CDR3, the DNA is TGTGCCAGCAGCTTAGAGTCCGGGGTTAACACTGAAGCTTTCTTT.

The chain carries TRBV2 and TRBJ2-7, with D hard to call. The CDR3 spans 11 residues. Trimming took off 6 bases at V and 3 bases at J, with 6 bases between the two ends. Looked up from germline, CDR1 is SNHLY and CDR2 is FYNNEI. This CDR3 reads CASSAIYEQYF. The DNA of the CDR3 is TGTGCCAGCAGCGCTATCTACGAGCAGTACTTC.

Of note for this clone: This may arise from a read error, as a much more abundant clone is one base away. The chain employs TRBV28 and TRBJ2-3; unclear D gene. The CDR3 is 11 residues long. The germline CDR1 and CDR2 sequences are MDHEN and SYDVKM. The ends were cut back, 6 bases at V and 2 bases at J, with 3 bases in the middle. Here the CDR3 reads CASSFTDTQYF. CDR3 nucleotide sequence: TGTGCCAGCAGCTTCACAGATACGCAGTATTTT.

V and J are TRBV5-1 and TRBJ2-5; TRBD2 aligns across 10 bases. V was clipped by 2 bases and J by 4 bases; unmatched bases: 5. CDR3 length equals 15 residues. Germline CDR1 and CDR2: SGHRS and YFSETQ. CDR3 in amino acids: CASSFIGLAVETQYF. In DNA form, the CDR3 reads TGCGCCAGCAGCTTTATCGGACTAGCGGTAGAGACCCAGTACTTC.